The 24 T cell receptor beta chains below come from one sample, sequenced in a study of T cell changes during pregnancy in multiple sclerosis. The data were produced by immunoSEQ multiplex PCR, yet TCRdb's version contains in-frame clones alone and is incomplete. Among 25,000 to 35,000 clones, 89% were seen once, and the ten largest hold approximately 6.9%. The sample consisted of CD8+ T cells from peripheral blood mononuclear cells, taken in the second trimester of pregnancy. These receptors originate from a female donor with multiple sclerosis, enrolled in a pregnancy study.

The rearrangement uses TRBV2 and TRBJ2-1; tentatively, D is TRBD1 (6 bases). Trimming removed 5 bases at V and 6 bases at J, with 8 bases between. CDR3 length equals 12 residues. Germline V gene lookup returns CDR1 SNHLY and CDR2 FYNNEI. The CDR3, as DNA: TGTGCCAGCAGTCCGGACAGCAATGAGCAGTTCTTC. It is translated as CASSPDSNEQFF.

This chain uses TRBV5-1 with TRBJ1-1; 8 bases match TRBD1. The CDR3 extends over 14 amino acids. The V gene's germline CDR1 is SGHRS and CDR2 YFSETQ. V shed 2 bases, J shed 1 base, and the junction held 1 base outside the gene matches. CDR3 coding DNA: TGCGCCAGCAGCTTCAGGGGGCAGAACACTGAAGCTTTCTTT. This gives the protein CASSFRGQNTEAFF.

J is TRBJ2-7 and V is TRBV27; 8 bases line up with TRBD2. Looked up from germline, CDR1 is MNHEY and CDR2 is SMNVEV (reference sequence). This CDR3 spans 15 amino acids. V trimming: 3 bases; J trimming: 3 bases; junction bases outside the gene matches: 7. For the CDR3, the DNA is TGTGCCAGCAGTTTTAAGGCGGGAGGTAGCTACGAGCAGTACTTC. Its protein is CASSFKAGGSYEQYF.

The chain links TRBV11-3 to TRBJ1-5; no clear D gene. Germline V gene data show CDR1 as SGHNT and CDR2 as YENEEA. This CDR3 is built from 15 residues. V dropped 4 bases and J dropped 7 bases, with 17 bases sitting between them. The CDR3 spells CASSCPTLGSQPQHF. In nucleotides, the CDR3 is TGTGCCAGCAGCTGCCCTACTTTGGGCAGCCAGCCCCAGCATTTT. The whole variable domain, filled in from reference TRBV11-3 and TRBJ1-5, reads EAGVVQSPRYKIIEKKQPVAFWCNPISGHNTLYWYLQNLGQGPELLIRYENEEAVDDSQLPKDRFSAERLKGVDSTLKIQPAELGDSAVYLCASSCPTLGSQPQHFGDGTRLSIL.

The sample holds a few counts of this clone. The CDR3 DNA reads TGTGCCAGAAGCTTTGATGGGTGGGCAGATCAGCCCCAGCATTTT. It encodes CARSFDGWADQPQHF. The V gene is TRBV5-3, the J gene TRBJ1-5, with D unresolved. TRBV5-3 carries the ORF label, with uncertain function. With 2 bases removed from V and 5 bases from J, the gap between germline ends came to 14 bases. CDR3 size: 15 residues.

This chain links TRBV6-5 with TRBJ2-1; 9 bases align to TRBD2. From germline, CDR1 is MNHEY and CDR2 SVGAGI. CDR3 length equals 14 residues. V shed 5 bases and J 6 bases; nucleotides not matched to a gene: 5. CDR3 DNA: TGTGCCAGCAGTAGCTTGACTAGCGGCAATGAGCAGTTCTTC. This gives the protein CASSSLTSGNEQFF.

V is TRBV7-9 and J is TRBJ1-6; TRBD1 is a possible D gene (6 bases). V shed 1 base and J shed 10 bases, with 14 bases lying between them. CDR1 SEHNR and CDR2 FQNEAQ come from the germline V gene (reference sequence). The CDR3 is 15 amino acids. The CDR3 bases are TGTGCCAGCAGCTTAGATTCAGGGGTGAGGTCACCCCTCCACTTT. Protein sequence: CASSLDSGVRSPLHF.

This chain links TRBV27 with TRBJ1-2, with a weak D call TRBD1 (5 bases). The germline V gene encodes CDR1 MNHEY and CDR2 SMNVEV (reference sequence). The CDR3 has 13 amino acids. V was trimmed by 7 bases and J by 4 bases, leaving 13 bases between them. CDR3 loop: CASKFQGVYGYTF. The CDR3 DNA reads as TGTGCCAGCAAGTTCCAGGGCGTCTATGGCTACACCTTC.

The chain combines TRBV7-2 with TRBJ2-1; D unclear. Deletions cut 4 bases from V and 8 bases from J, with 12 bases between. CDR1 and CDR2 (germline): SGHTA, FQGNSA. This CDR3 is 13 amino acids long. The CDR3 spells CASSSTRLDEQFF. The CDR3 region has the DNA TGTGCCAGCAGCTCGACGCGTCTAGATGAGCAGTTCTTC. Together with reference TRBV7-2 and TRBJ2-1, the CDR3 gives the full variable domain: GAGVSQSPSNKVTEKGKDVELRCDPISGHTALYWYRQSLGQGLEFLIYFQGNSAPDKSGLPSDRFSAERTGGSVSTLTIQRTQQEDSAVYLCASSSTRLDEQFFGPGTRLTVL.

The table lists this clone with a count of one. The chain combines TRBV11-2 with TRBJ2-1; the match to TRBD2 covers 7 bases. The CDR3 totals 15 residues. V lost 3 bases, J lost 0 bases, and 2 bases stayed unmatched. CDR1 SGHAT and CDR2 FQNNGV come from the germline V gene. This CDR3 reads CASSLGGSSYNEQFF. In DNA, the CDR3 is TGTGCCAGCAGCTTGGGCGGGAGCTCCTACAATGAGCAGTTCTTC.

The chain has TRBV7-2 and TRBJ2-1; D gene uncertain. Germline loops: CDR1 SGHTA, CDR2 FQGNSA. Trimming took 4 bases from V and 0 from J, leaving 10 bases between them. The CDR3 loop spans 15 amino acids. CDR3 nucleotides: TGTGCCAGCAGCTCGACTGGAAGCTCCTACAATGAGCAGTTCTTC. Amino acid sequence: CASSSTGSSYNEQFF.

The chain couples TRBV5-3 to TRBJ2-7; TRBD2 matches at 7 bases. TRBV5-3 is filed as an ORF, its function uncertain. CDR3 size: 15 residues. Trimming cost V 4 bases and J 3 bases; bases outside gene matches: 10. The CDR3 bases are TGTGCCAGAAGCCCCGAGGCGGGAGCGTTCTACGAGCAGTACTTC. This gives the protein CARSPEAGAFYEQYF.

This chain uses TRBV11-1 with TRBJ2-1, with 8 bases fitting TRBD1. V gave up 4 bases and J gave up 2 bases; unmatched junction bases: 4. There are 15 residues in the CDR3. Germline V gives CDR1 SGHAT, CDR2 FQDESV (reference sequence). This CDR3 is CASSSGTGTYNEQFF. The DNA for the CDR3 is TGTGCCAGCAGCTCCGGGACAGGCACCTACAATGAGCAGTTCTTC.

The chain employs TRBV5-6 and TRBJ2-1, with a tentative D call TRBD1 (5 bases). Trimming cost V 4 bases and J 6 bases, with 11 bases left between them. Per the germline V gene, CDR1 is SGHDT and CDR2 is YYEEEE. The CDR3 extends over 13 amino acids. Here the CDR3 DNA reads TGTGCCAGCAGCCTTACGCAGGGCAATGAGCAGTTCTTC. Translating gives CASSLTQGNEQFF.

This clone was detected only once. This CDR3 reads CASSLQGSYPYEQYF. In DNA, the CDR3 is TGTGCCAGCAGTTTGCAGGGTAGTTATCCCTACGAGCAGTACTTC. The rearrangement joins TRBV28 to TRBJ2-7, with a possible D match to TRBD1 (5 bases). Trimming took off 3 bases at V and 2 bases at J, with 14 bases between the two ends. Germline lookup yields CDR1 MDHEN and CDR2 SYDVKM. The CDR3 consists of 15 residues.

CDR3 loop: CASSLTAGAETQYF. The CDR3 nucleotides are TGTGCCAGCAGCTTAACGGCAGGGGCAGAGACCCAGTACTTC. The rearrangement links TRBV7-3 to TRBJ2-5; D might be TRBD1 (6 bases). Germline V gives CDR1 SGHTA, CDR2 FQGTGA. Between the trimmed V and J ends, which lost 0 bases and 4 bases, there was a span of 9 bases. This CDR3 is 14 amino acids long.

This clone was seen once. V is TRBV7-9 and J is TRBJ2-5; TRBD2 matches 11 bases. CDR1 is SEHNR, CDR2 FQNEAQ, per germline (reference sequence). Losses at the gene ends were 6 bases for V and 2 bases for J; bases not matched to a gene: 14. This CDR3 comprises 18 residues. The CDR3 spells CASSMLGLAAGGQETQYF. The DNA for the CDR3 is TGTGCCAGCAGTATGTTGGGACTAGCGGCTGGGGGACAAGAGACCCAGTACTTC.

Concerning this clone: One junction end does not reproduce the germline sequence, and a read error may be involved. The rearrangement links TRBV27 to TRBJ2-5, with TRBD1 matching over 7 bases. Germline CDR1 and CDR2: MNHEY and SMNVEV (reference sequence). The length of the CDR3 is 17 residues. CDR3 region: CASSPLLTTGPKETQYF. DNA for the CDR3: TGTGCCAGCAGTCCTTTACTTACGACAGGGCCAAAAGAAACCCAGTACTTC.

A few counts support this clone. The genes are TRBV4-1 and TRBJ1-1; D remains unclear. Trimming pared 4 bases from V and 1 base from J, leaving 16 bases between. This CDR3 spans 16 amino acids. Germline V gives CDR1 MGHRA, CDR2 YSYEKL. CDR3 amino acids: CASSPREAAKNTEAFF. DNA of the CDR3: TGCGCCAGCAGCCCTCGGGAGGCGGCGAAGAACACTGAAGCTTTCTTT.

The rearrangement joins TRBV6-5 to TRBJ2-1; 7 bases map to TRBD1. The length of the CDR3 is 14 residues. Trimming at V came to 6 bases and at J to 5 bases, leaving 7 bases not matched to a gene. Germline V gene sequence: CDR1 MNHEY, CDR2 SVGAGI. CDR3 amino acids: CASSVRGQNNEQFF. The CDR3 bases are TGTGCCAGCAGCGTCAGGGGACAGAACAATGAGCAGTTCTTC.

V and J are TRBV6-1 and TRBJ1-2; 7 nucleotides agree with TRBD1. The trim removed 2 bases at V and 7 bases at J, leaving 13 bases unmatched. CDR1 is MNHNS and CDR2 is SASEGT in the germline V gene. CDR3 length equals 16 residues. CDR3 nucleotide sequence: TGTGCCAGCAGTGAACGACAGGGTGTGTGGGAGATTGGCTACACCTTC. Encoded protein: CASSERQGVWEIGYTF.

This clone has only one observation. The V gene is TRBV29-1, the J gene TRBJ2-1; TRBD2 aligns across 10 bases. The CDR3 contains 13 residues. V lost 8 bases and J lost 4; bases outside the gene matches: 5. The V gene's germline CDR1 is SQVTM and CDR2 ANQGSEA. The DNA for the CDR3 is TGCAGCCTCACTAGCGGGGCTTACAATGAGCAGTTCTTC. Translation gives CSLTSGAYNEQFF.

The chain joins TRBV9 to TRBJ2-7; no reliable D call. Germline CDR1 and CDR2: SGDLS and YYNGEE. The CDR3 has 14 residues. Trimming removed 1 base from V and 2 bases from J, with 10 bases in between. CDR3 region: CASSVSDGAYEQYF. The CDR3 DNA is TGTGCCAGCAGCGTAAGTGACGGAGCCTACGAGCAGTACTTC.

This chain's CDR3 is CASSFTANTEAFF. The CDR3 DNA sequence: TGTGCCAGCAGCTTTACAGCGAACACTGAAGCTTTCTTT. The chain is built from TRBV5-4 and TRBJ1-1; D remains ambiguous. Germline CDR1 reads SGHNT; CDR2 reads YYREEE (reference sequence). The CDR3 has 13 residues. V gave up 2 bases and J gave up 1 base, with 6 bases separating them.